This entry features one TCR beta chain sequence. What it binds is unknown. This sample stems from a study of OX40 agonist ivuxolimab in advanced cancers. General study results and limits: In the 0.1 to 3.0 mg/kg range, CD4+ and CD8+ blood T cells had expanded clonally by week 6.

The CDR3 consists of 14 residues. Germline V CDR1 and CDR2: MRHNA, SNTAGT. With V trimmed by 6 bases and J by 1 base, 5 bases remained unmatched. The method was immunoSEQ multiplex PCR; TCRdb's version includes in-frame clones alone and lacks a portion of them. The sample includes over 30,000 clones, roughly nine tenths seen only once; the top ten take 4% to 5%. Autoimmune disease history or systemic immunosuppression excluded patients. Specimen: CD4+ or CD8+ T cells sorted from blood, collected in a trial of the OX40 agonist ivuxolimab. J is TRBJ1-1 and V is TRBV6-4; TRBD1 aligns across 7 bases. The clonotype was recovered from an adult with an advanced solid tumor such as melanoma, head and neck, liver or kidney cancer. The CDR3, as DNA: TGTGCCAGCAGACAGGGGTTACGGAACACTGAAGCTTTCTTT. It yields the protein CASRQGLRNTEAFF.